This T cell receptor (beta chain) is drawn from a study of regulatory T cells in long-lasting Graves disease. The germline CDR1 and CDR2 sequences are MNHNS and SASEGT. The CDR3 length is 17 residues. The junction had 7 bases not matched to a gene; V was cut back by 5 bases and J by 2 bases. Arm-PCR of CDR3 regions and iRepertoire HTBI primers were the basis on which TCR beta libraries were built. From the multiplex PCR reads, TCRdb called clonotypes with MiXCR, one entry per CDR3 protein. This table holds roughly 500,000 distinct CDR3 sequences, roughly 15% found once. Time point noted: newly diagnosed GD, antithyroid drugs for less than 3 months. From RNA extracted from PBMCs, the TCR library was made. These data were also filed under a second study, of T cells in Graves' hyperthyroidism and ophthalmopathy.

The TCR comes from a woman aged 50 to 60 with Graves disease. V usage is TRBV6-1 and J usage is TRBJ2-5; 14 bases are a match to TRBD2. The specimen was peripheral blood mononuclear cells (PBMCs), collected at new diagnosis, from a patient treated with antithyroid drugs. The CDR3 loop is CASSRGGTSGGQETQYF. In DNA, the CDR3 is TGTGCCAGCAGTCGAGGGGGGACTAGCGGGGGACAAGAGACCCAGTACTTC.